This TCR beta chain stems from a study of tumor-infiltrating lymphocytes in primary liver carcinoma. The authors made TCR beta cDNA from around 500 ng total RNA with a constant-region primer. Modified slightly, ARM-PCR produced TCR beta libraries over three nested multiplex PCR rounds. TCRdb reanalysed the multiplex PCR reads using MiXCR and keeps one entry per CDR3 protein. The sample records about 100,000 distinct CDR3 sequences, about 62% being singletons. RNA and DNA were co-extracted from roughly 20-30 mg of unsorted bulk tissue. For this clonotype: The junction departs from germline at one end; a sequencing error may be responsible.

The source material was liver tumor tissue from sampling region 2. Stated subset: tumor region T2, inferior pole. The receptor's source is a woman aged 55-69 years with primary liver carcinoma and hepatitis B virus infection.

DNA of the CDR3: TGCGCCAGCAGCCAAGGTGGGTTTTCCTACAGTGAGCAGTTCTTC. Protein sequence: CASSQGGFSYSEQFF. V and J are TRBV4-1 and TRBJ2-1; D is unclear. CDR3 length: 15 residues. In germline, CDR1 is MGHRA, CDR2 YSYEKL.